A single sample gave rise to the 7 T cell receptor beta chains below, sequenced in a study of identifying expanded T cells in peripheral blood. Some clones are missing from TCRdb's copy, which holds only in-frame ones; the method was immunoSEQ multiplex PCR. The data hold about 52,000 clones, with roughly 82% observed a single time. Sequencing was carried out using blood. All receptors derive from a person between 18 and 75 years old in good health.

This chain links TRBV13 with TRBJ2-1; the D is unclear. The CDR3 loop spans 16 amino acids. Germline V gives CDR1 PRHDT, CDR2 FYEKMQ (reference sequence). Trimming stripped 2 bases from V and 0 bases from J, with 11 bases between. The CDR3 DNA follows: TGTGCCAGCAGCTTAAAGGCGTTCGGCTCCTACAATGAGCAGTTCTTC. Its protein is CASSLKAFGSYNEQFF.

The chain employs TRBV13 and TRBJ1-2, with D unresolved. The germline CDR1 and CDR2 sequences are PRHDT and FYEKMQ (reference sequence). This CDR3 comprises 11 residues. The V end lost 6 bases, the J end lost 7 bases, and 9 bases lay between the germline ends. The CDR3, as DNA: TGTGCCAGCAGTTTGGAGAGTGGCTACACCTTC. This codes for CASSLESGYTF.

This chain links TRBV5-3 with TRBJ1-2; D may be TRBD1 (6 bases). TRBV5-3 is an open reading frame, and its role is uncertain. V was cut by 3 bases and J by 8 bases, with 20 bases left in between. The CDR3 contains 15 residues. CDR3 region: CARSSEAQGPRGYTF. CDR3 sequence (DNA): TGTGCCAGAAGCTCCGAGGCCCAGGGGCCGAGAGGCTACACCTTC.

This chain connects TRBV5-1 to TRBJ2-3; D may correspond to TRBD1 or TRBD2 (5 bases each). Germline CDR1 reads SGHRS; CDR2 reads YFSETQ. There are 14 residues in the CDR3. V gave up 3 bases and J gave up 0 bases, with 8 bases separating them. The CDR3 nucleotides are TGCGCCAGCAGCTGGGACCAAAGCACAGATACGCAGTATTTT. As protein: CASSWDQSTDTQYF. The variable domain in full, completed from reference TRBV5-1 and TRBJ2-3, reads KAGVTQTPRYLIKTRGQQVTLSCSPISGHRSVSWYQQTPGQGLQFLFEYFSETQRNKGNFPGRFSGRQFSNSRSEMNVSTLELGDSALYLCASSWDQSTDTQYFGPGTRLTVL.

The chain joins TRBV6-5 to TRBJ1-4, with D uncertain. The length of the CDR3 is 11 residues. Looked up from germline, CDR1 is MNHEY and CDR2 is SVGAGI. V was clipped by 10 bases and J by 8 bases, with 11 bases between them. CDR3 nucleotide sequence: TGTGCCATTGGGGAGGTCGAAAAACTGTTTTTT. It specifies CAIGEVEKLFF.

CDR3 nucleotides: TGTGCCAGCAGCGGATCGACAGGGAACACCGGGGAGCTGTTTTTT. As protein: CASSGSTGNTGELFF. V gene TRBV9 combines with J gene TRBJ2-2, with a possible D match to TRBD1 (6 bases). The V and J ends lost 3 bases and 1 base respectively, with 10 bases between them. CDR1 SGDLS and CDR2 YYNGEE come from the germline V gene. CDR3 length: 15 amino acids.

By sample share, this clone is medium-sized. This rearrangement joins TRBV9 to TRBJ1-2; 9 bases agree with TRBD1. This CDR3 has 14 residues. Losses at the gene ends were 0 bases for V and 8 bases for J; bases not matched to a gene: 5. Germline V gene lookup returns CDR1 SGDLS and CDR2 YYNGEE. This CDR3 is CASSVAQGAEGYTF. CDR3 DNA sequence: TGTGCCAGCAGCGTAGCACAGGGGGCAGAAGGCTACACCTTC.